This entry features one TCR beta chain sequence. Sequencing was performed with immunoSEQ multiplex PCR; in TCRdb, only in-frame clones are kept and a portion is missing. The data contain 250,000 to 400,000 clones, under 90% of them seen just once; the ten biggest clones take up under 3%. The germline CDR1 and CDR2 sequences are LNHDA and SQIVND (reference sequence). This CDR3 contains 14 residues. Trimming took 6 bases from V and 6 from J; bases not matched to a gene: 4. These data belong to a study of blood T cell repertoires in COVID-19. Study-level information: From T cells, B-cell-depleted T cells, or PBMCs came the material, which was cDNA or gDNA.

The V call is TRBV19, the J call TRBJ1-5; 11 bases agree with TRBD1. This receptor was taken from a woman aged 25 to 39 with COVID-19, enrolled during active disease. Specimen: peripheral blood. The CDR3 DNA is TGTGCCAGTAGCGGGACAGGGGGACGTCAGCCCCAGCATTTT. Translating gives CASSGTGGRQPQHF. The full variable domain, its missing parts supplied by reference TRBV19 and TRBJ1-5, is DGGITQSPKYLFRKEGQNVTLSCEQNLNHDAMYWYRQDPGQGLRLIYYSQIVNDFQKGDIAEGYSVSREKKESFPLTVTSAQKNPTAFYLCASSGTGGRQPQHFGDGTRLSIL.